Here is one TCR beta chain with its context. Method: immunoSEQ multiplex PCR; TCRdb's copy keeps in-frame clones and lacks some. The sample lists about 140,000 clones; just over 85% were seen once. The data belong to a study of blood T cell repertoires in COVID-19. V dropped 0 bases and J dropped 8; count of bases not matched to a gene: 4. The CDR3 totals 14 residues. From germline, CDR1 is SGHTS and CDR2 YDEGEE. Source material: peripheral blood. The sequence derives from a woman aged 55-69 years with acute or convalescent COVID-19. The chain joins TRBV5-8 to TRBJ1-4; TRBD1 matches 7 bases. CDR3 DNA sequence: TGTGCCAGCAGCTTGGTACAGGGGAGGGAAAAACTGTTTTTT. Amino acids: CASSLVQGREKLFF.